These 5 T cell receptor beta chains originate from one sample sequenced in a study of T-cell memory formation after mild COVID-19 (dated by TCRdb to about 2021). Library prep was done by 5' RACE. Sequencing was performed on an Illumina NovaSeq 6000. TCRdb reworked the public reads: Q25 trimming with fastp, MiXCR clone assembly, productive beta chains retained. All rows with the same CDR3 protein become a single entry with the most common DNA and genes. This sample holds under 300,000 distinct CDR3 sequences; roughly 15% were observed only once. The ten largest clones represent 3.5% to 4% of the sample. Specimen: PBMCs or a T cell subset sorted from them (not recorded which). The receptor source for this set is a man in his late teens or twenties who had mild COVID-19 (a few samples of this study predate the infection). The sample titles of this study are shuffled in the database, so cell type and time point are left out; the donor was told from shared clones.

A few counts support this clonotype. The chain recombines TRBV6-1 with TRBJ2-1; D might be TRBD2 (6 bases). The V end was cut by 1 base, the J end by 4 bases, with 14 bases between. Germline assignment: CDR1 MNHNS and CDR2 SASEGT. There are 16 residues in the CDR3. DNA of the CDR3: TGTGCCAGCAGTGAAGTTCCTAGCGCGGGATACAATGAGCAGTTCTTC. Its translation: CASSEVPSAGYNEQFF.

This clonotype turned up a few times. The rearrangement links TRBV12-3 or TRBV12-4 to TRBJ1-1; D is unclear. The CDR3 extends over 13 amino acids. V was trimmed by 5 bases and J by 10 bases, leaving 17 bases between them. CDR3 sequence: CASSPRTGVSAFF. CDR3 coding DNA: TGTGCCAGCAGTCCGCGGACCGGGGTATCAGCTTTCTTT.

This clonotype occurred a few times. The J gene is TRBJ2-1, the V gene TRBV5-6; 7 bases fit TRBD2. V shed 0 bases and J 6 bases; nucleotides not matched to a gene: 3. This CDR3 contains 14 residues. Germline CDR1 SGHDT, CDR2 YYEEEE. CDR3 residues: CASSLEAGINEQFF. DNA for the CDR3: TGTGCCAGCAGCTTGGAAGCGGGGATCAATGAGCAGTTCTTC.

This clonotype turned up a few times. The rearrangement links TRBV6-5 to TRBJ1-2; TRBD1 is a possible D gene (5 bases). The CDR3 runs 14 residues. Germline values: CDR1 MNHEY, CDR2 SVGAGI. Trimming shortened V by 6 bases and J by 4 bases, and 15 bases separated the two germline ends. CDR3 nucleotides: TGTGCCAGCAGACCTCAGGGACCACCCTATGGCTACACCTTC. Translating gives CASRPQGPPYGYTF.

This clonotype showed up just a few times. The chain joins TRBV4-1 to TRBJ1-1; 10 bases align to TRBD1. V lost 3 bases and J lost 10; bases outside the gene matches: 11. CDR3 length: 15 amino acids. Germline CDR1 and CDR2: MGHRA and YSYEKL. CDR3 in DNA: TGCGCCAGCAGCCACCCCCCCGCCGGGACAGGGGCAGCTTTCTTT. Its translation: CASSHPPAGTGAAFF.